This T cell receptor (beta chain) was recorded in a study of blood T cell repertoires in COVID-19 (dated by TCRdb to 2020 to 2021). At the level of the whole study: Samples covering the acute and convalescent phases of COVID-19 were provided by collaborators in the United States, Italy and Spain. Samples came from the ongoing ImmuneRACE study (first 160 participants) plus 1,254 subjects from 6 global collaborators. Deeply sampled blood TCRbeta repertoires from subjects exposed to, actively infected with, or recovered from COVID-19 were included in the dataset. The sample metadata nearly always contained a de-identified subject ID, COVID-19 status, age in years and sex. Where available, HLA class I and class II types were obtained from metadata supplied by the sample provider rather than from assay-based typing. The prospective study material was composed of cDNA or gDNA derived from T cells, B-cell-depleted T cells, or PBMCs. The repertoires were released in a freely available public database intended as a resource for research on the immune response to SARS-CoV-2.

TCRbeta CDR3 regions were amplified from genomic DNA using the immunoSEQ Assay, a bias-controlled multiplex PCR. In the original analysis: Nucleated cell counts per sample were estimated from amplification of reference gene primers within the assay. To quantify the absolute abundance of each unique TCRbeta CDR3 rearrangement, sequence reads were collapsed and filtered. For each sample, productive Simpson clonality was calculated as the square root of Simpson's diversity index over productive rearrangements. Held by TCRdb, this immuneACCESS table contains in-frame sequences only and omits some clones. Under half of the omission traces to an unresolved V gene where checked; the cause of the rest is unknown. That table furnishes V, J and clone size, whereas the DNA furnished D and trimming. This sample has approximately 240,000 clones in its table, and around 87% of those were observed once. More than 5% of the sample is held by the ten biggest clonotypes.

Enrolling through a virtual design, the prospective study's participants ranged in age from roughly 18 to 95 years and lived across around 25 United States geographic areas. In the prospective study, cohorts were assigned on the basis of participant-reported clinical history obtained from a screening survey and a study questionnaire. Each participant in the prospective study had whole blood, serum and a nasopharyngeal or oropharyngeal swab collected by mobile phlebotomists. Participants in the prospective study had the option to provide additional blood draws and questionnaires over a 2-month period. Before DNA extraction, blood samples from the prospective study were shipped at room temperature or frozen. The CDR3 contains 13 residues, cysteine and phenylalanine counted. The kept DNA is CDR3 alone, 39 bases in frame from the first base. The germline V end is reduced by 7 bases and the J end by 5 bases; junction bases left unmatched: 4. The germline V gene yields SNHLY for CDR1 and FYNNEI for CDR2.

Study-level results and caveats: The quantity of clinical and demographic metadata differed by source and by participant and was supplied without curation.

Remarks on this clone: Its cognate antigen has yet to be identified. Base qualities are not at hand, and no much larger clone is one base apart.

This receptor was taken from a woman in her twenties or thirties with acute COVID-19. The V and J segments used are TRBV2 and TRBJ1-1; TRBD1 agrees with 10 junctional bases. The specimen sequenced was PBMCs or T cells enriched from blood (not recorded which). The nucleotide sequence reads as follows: TGTGCCAGCAACGACAGGGGGCGAACTGAAGCTTTCTTT. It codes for CASNDRGRTEAFF.